The clone carrying this T cell receptor (beta chain) came up once. Its antigen is unidentified. Trimming took 6 bases from V and 4 from J; bases not matched to a gene: 9. The CDR3 contains 13 residues. CDR1 and CDR2 from the germline V gene are DFQATT and SNEGSKA (reference sequence). This sample is part of a study of blood T cells in healthy people across ages. Regarding the study as a whole: With age, beta diversity per million T cells declined roughly linearly, significantly by approximately 41.

Healthy Caucasian individuals from Russia aged about 6 to 90 were enrolled as donors. Combining a sample-barcoded 5' primer with a J-beta primer mix, a second PCR ran for about 6 to 11 cycles. A 12-random-nucleotide template-switch adaptor tagged each cDNA molecule. TCRdb re-called the 5' RACE reads through MiXCR, storing one row per CDR3 protein. The sample records roughly 1,800,000 distinct CDR3 sequences, just under 50% being singletons. The rearrangement joins TRBV20-1 to TRBJ2-7; 7 positions match TRBD2. Sequencing used blood. This receptor was taken from a woman between 35 and 50 years old in good health. The CDR3 DNA is TGCAGTGCGCCGCGTCTAGCGGAATACGAGCAGTACTTC. Translating gives CSAPRLAEYEQYF.